This entry lists 20 T cell receptor beta chains sequenced from one sample in a study of shared clonotypes between healthy human individuals. CD45RO-negative, CCR7-selected cells formed the naive CD8 fraction, which excluded terminally differentiated effector memory CD45RA+ cells. Produced via immunoSEQ multiplex PCR; TCRdb's table is partial and in-frame only. The sample contains around 1.9 million clones, roughly 93% of which appear only once. The sample was naive CD8+ T cells from PBMCs. These receptor sequences come from a man between 18 and 35 years old in good health. Some clones in this sample may be carry-over from other donors' samples.

Remarks on this clone: A junction end diverges from the germline sequence, so it may reflect a read error. Other DNA sequences in the sample encode the same CDR3. In nucleotides, the CDR3 is TGTGCCAGCAGCACGAACTCGGGGGGTCGGAACACTGAAGCTTTCTTT. Translation gives CASSTNSGGRNTEAFF. The rearrangement uses TRBV4-1 and TRBJ1-1, with D tentatively TRBD1 (5 bases). The CDR3 extends over 16 amino acids. Germline loops: CDR1 MGHRA, CDR2 YSYEKL.

This clone occurred a few times. The chain joins TRBV2 to TRBJ1-2; the D is unclear. Between the trimmed V and J ends, which lost 7 bases and 6 bases, there was a span of 18 bases. Germline V CDR1 and CDR2: SNHLY, FYNNEI. The CDR3 length is 14 residues. CDR3 loop: CASTASLLKDGYTF. The DNA for the CDR3 is TGTGCCAGCACTGCCTCCTTACTGAAAGATGGCTACACCTTC.

The rearrangement links TRBV9 to TRBJ2-7; 8 bases are a match to TRBD1. V dropped 0 bases and J dropped 3; count of bases not matched to a gene: 5. The germline gives CDR1 SGDLS, CDR2 YYNGEE. This CDR3 contains 15 residues. CDR3 coding DNA: TGTGCCAGCAGCGTAGGGATAACAGGGGGCTACGAGCAGTACTTC. Protein: CASSVGITGGYEQYF.

The chain is built from TRBV4-1 and TRBJ1-1, with D possibly matching TRBD1 (5 bases). Germline V gene lookup returns CDR1 MGHRA and CDR2 YSYEKL. The CDR3 spans 16 residues. V dropped 8 bases and J dropped 4 bases, with 23 bases sitting between them. The DNA of the CDR3 is TGCGCCAGCGCTTCCGCGGACGGCTGGGGGGGCACTGAAGCTTTCTTT. Translated, it gives CASASADGWGGTEAFF.

V gene TRBV7-6 combines with J gene TRBJ1-1, with 8 positions matching TRBD1. Germline loops: CDR1 SGHVS, CDR2 FNYEAQ. The ends lost 1 base at V and 5 bases at J; junction bases unmatched: 3. This CDR3 spans 14 amino acids. The CDR3 sequence: CASSLDRGGTEAFF. The CDR3 DNA follows: TGTGCCAGCAGCTTAGACAGGGGGGGGACTGAAGCTTTCTTT.

The rearrangement joins TRBV7-9 to TRBJ2-5; the match to TRBD1 covers 12 bases. CDR1 SEHNR and CDR2 FQNEAQ come from the germline V gene (reference sequence). CDR3 size: 16 residues. V dropped 4 bases and J dropped 5; count of bases not matched to a gene: 8. CDR3 residues: CASSSRGQGAPETQYF. The CDR3, as DNA: TGTGCCAGCAGCTCACGGGGACAGGGGGCACCTGAGACCCAGTACTTC.

This sequence joins TRBV6-4 and TRBJ2-3; 10 bases match TRBD2. This CDR3 is 17 amino acids long. The V segment lost 0 bases and the J segment 7 bases; nucleotides outside the gene matches: 10. Germline CDR1 reads MRHNA; CDR2 reads SNTAGT. The CDR3 reads CASSDSFLAGGGNTQYF. CDR3 in DNA: TGTGCCAGCAGTGACTCGTTTTTAGCGGGAGGAGGGAATACGCAGTATTTT.

The gene calls are TRBV4-1 and TRBJ2-7; 12 bases agree with TRBD2. Germline V lookup: CDR1 MGHRA, CDR2 YSYEKL. The CDR3 consists of 17 residues. Losses at the gene ends were 1 base for V and 2 bases for J; bases not matched to a gene: 6. For the CDR3, the DNA is TGCGCCAGCAGCCAAGTTTTGACTAGCGGGGGACCCTACGAGCAGTACTTC. The encoded protein is CASSQVLTSGGPYEQYF.

This clone was detected once. The CDR3 sequence: CASSRTDRVGDGANVLTF. The CDR3 bases are TGTGCCAGCAGTCGTACTGACAGGGTAGGAGATGGGGCCAACGTCCTGACTTTC. The rearrangement joins TRBV27 to TRBJ2-6, with 7 bases fitting TRBD1. V shed 5 bases, J shed 3 bases, and the junction held 13 bases outside the gene matches. Germline assignment: CDR1 MNHEY and CDR2 SMNVEV (reference sequence). The CDR3 has 18 residues.

V gene TRBV6-1 combines with J gene TRBJ2-1; 10 bases line up with TRBD2. CDR1 is MNHNS and CDR2 is SASEGT in the germline V gene. The CDR3 runs 15 residues. Trimming took 4 bases from V and 4 from J; bases not matched to a gene: 4. The CDR3: CASSASSGSYNEQFF. CDR3 sequence (DNA): TGTGCCAGCAGTGCCTCTAGCGGGAGTTACAATGAGCAGTTCTTC.

This chain connects TRBV30 to TRBJ2-7, with no clear D. This CDR3 spans 13 amino acids. From germline, CDR1 is GTSNPN and CDR2 SVGIG (reference sequence). Trimming removed 2 bases from V and 2 bases from J, with 10 bases in between. CDR3 in amino acids: CAWSISTAYEQYF. In DNA, the CDR3 is TGTGCCTGGAGTATCAGCACAGCCTACGAGCAGTACTTC.

CDR3 DNA sequence: TGTGCCAGCAGCCCGACTAGCGGGAGTACGGCAGATACGCAGTATTTT. It encodes CASSPTSGSTADTQYF. The chain employs TRBV7-6 and TRBJ2-3, with 12 nucleotides matching TRBD2. Germline V CDR1 and CDR2: SGHVS, FNYEAQ. Trimming cost V 5 bases and J 4 bases; bases outside gene matches: 7. The CDR3 covers 16 residues.

The chain has TRBV14 and TRBJ2-2; 8 nucleotides align to TRBD2. The V gene's germline CDR1 is SGHDN and CDR2 FVKESK. Trimming took 0 bases from V and 7 from J; bases not matched to a gene: 19. The CDR3 runs to 20 residues. The CDR3, as DNA: TGTGCCAGCAGCCAAGAAACTTTTGAGGAGCGGGAGCAGATTAACGGGGAGCTGTTTTTT. Its translation: CASSQETFEEREQINGELFF.

V and J are TRBV5-1 and TRBJ2-7, with a weak D call TRBD1 (6 bases). V lost 1 base to trimming and J lost 4 bases, with 9 bases between them. Germline CDR1 and CDR2: SGHRS and YFSETQ. There are 13 residues in the CDR3. The CDR3 is CASSLTGWYEQYF. The CDR3 nucleotides are TGCGCCAGCAGCTTGACAGGGTGGTACGAGCAGTACTTC.

The CDR3 DNA follows: TGTGCCAGTAAAGTGGGAGAAGGTGGCGAGCAGTACTTC. Protein sequence: CASKVGEGGEQYF. V and J are TRBV19 and TRBJ2-7, with TRBD2 as a possible D gene (5 bases). Trimming shortened V by 7 bases and J by 6 bases, and 16 bases separated the two germline ends. Germline CDR1 is LNHDA and CDR2 is SQIVND (reference sequence). The CDR3 is 13 amino acids.

The sample holds one count of this clone. The chain employs TRBV2 and TRBJ2-7, with unresolved D. CDR1 SNHLY and CDR2 FYNNEI come from the germline V gene. V dropped 6 bases and J dropped 0 bases, with 9 bases sitting between them. The CDR3 has 13 amino acids. The CDR3 loop reads CASSPTSSYEQYF. CDR3 in DNA: TGTGCCAGCAGCCCCACAAGCTCCTACGAGCAGTACTTC.

CDR3 sequence reads: CIVGDMGYTF. The CDR3 DNA reads TGCATCGTGGGGGATATGGGCTACACCTTC. J is TRBJ1-2 and V is TRBV29-1, with D possibly matching TRBD1 (5 bases). The CDR3 covers 10 residues. CDR1 is SQVTM, CDR2 ANQGSEA, per germline. Filled out from reference TRBV29-1 and TRBJ1-2, the complete variable domain reads SAVISQKPSRDICQRGTSLTIQCQVDSQVTMMFWYRQQPGQSLTLIATANQGSEATYESGFVIDKFPISRPNLTFSTLTVSNMSPEDSSIYLCIVGDMGYTFGSGTRLTVV.

The chain couples TRBV4-2 to TRBJ2-3; 9 bases match TRBD1. Germline-derived CDR1 and CDR2 are LGHNA and YNFKEQ. This CDR3 has 16 amino acids. After removal of 7 bases from V and 8 bases from J, the junction contained 16 bases not matched to a gene. The CDR3 loop is CASTHSLGQGTSTQYF. For the CDR3, the DNA is TGTGCCAGCACCCACAGTCTGGGACAGGGAACGAGTACGCAGTATTTT.

The rearrangement uses TRBV14 and TRBJ2-7; TRBD1 might be the D (7 bases). Trimming left V 4 bases short and J 5 bases short, with 12 bases between. The germline V gene has CDR1 SGHDN and CDR2 FVKESK. This CDR3 contains 13 residues. The CDR3 reads CASSRQGLDEQYF. CDR3 nucleotide sequence: TGTGCCAGCAGCCGACAGGGACTCGACGAGCAGTACTTC.

The chain couples TRBV5-1 to TRBJ2-1; 9 nucleotides align to TRBD1. The CDR3 is 14 residues long. Germline V gene lookup returns CDR1 SGHRS and CDR2 YFSETQ. V dropped 4 bases and J dropped 9; count of bases not matched to a gene: 8. CDR3 in DNA: TGCGCCAGCAGCCCTCACAGGGGGCCCGGTGAGCAGTTCTTC. The encoded protein is CASSPHRGPGEQFF.